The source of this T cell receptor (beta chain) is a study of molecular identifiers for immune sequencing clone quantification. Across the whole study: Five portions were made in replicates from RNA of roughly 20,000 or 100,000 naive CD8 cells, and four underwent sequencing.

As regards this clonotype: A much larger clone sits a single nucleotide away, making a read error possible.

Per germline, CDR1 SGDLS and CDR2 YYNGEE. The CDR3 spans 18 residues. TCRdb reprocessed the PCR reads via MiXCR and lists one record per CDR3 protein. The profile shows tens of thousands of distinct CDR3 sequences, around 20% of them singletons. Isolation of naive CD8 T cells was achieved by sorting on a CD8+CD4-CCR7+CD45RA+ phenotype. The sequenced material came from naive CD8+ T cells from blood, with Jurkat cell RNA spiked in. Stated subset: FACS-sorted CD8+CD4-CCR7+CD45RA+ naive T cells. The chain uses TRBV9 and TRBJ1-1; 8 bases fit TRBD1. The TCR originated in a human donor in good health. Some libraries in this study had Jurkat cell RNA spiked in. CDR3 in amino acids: CASSGQGNFPNLNAEAFF. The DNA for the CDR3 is TGTGCCAGCAGTGGACAGGGTAACTTCCCCAATCTGAACGCTGAAGCTTTCTTT.